This TCR beta chain is from a study of technical replicates of blood from a few donors. The protocol was immunoSEQ multiplex PCR, while the TCRdb copy is restricted to in-frame clones and leaves out a portion. The table has under 55,000 clones, approximately 95% seen once. Trimming pared 2 bases from V and 2 bases from J, leaving 14 bases between. The CDR3 is made up of 15 amino acids. Germline CDR1 and CDR2: SGHRS and YFSETQ. The sequence derives from a human donor in good health. The specimen was T cells isolated from PBMCs. The genes are TRBV5-1 and TRBJ2-7; D is undetermined. The CDR3 coding sequence is TGCGCCAGCAGCTTCATAACTTCTCAGGCCTACGAGCAGTACTTC. Its translation: CASSFITSQAYEQYF.